This entry lists 18 T cell receptor beta chains sequenced from one sample in a study of radiation and T cells in renal cell carcinoma. Time point specified: blood 2 weeks post-SBRT. Treatment: 15 Gy SBRT to primary tumor, nephrectomy 4 weeks later. Sequenced by immunoSEQ multiplex PCR; TCRdb stores in-frame clones only, minus some. The sample holds 100,000 to 150,000 clones, roughly four fifths seen once. The sequenced sample was blood, obtained from a patient whose treatment included radiotherapy and nephrectomy. The receptors come from a man aged 45-65 years with renal cell carcinoma.

This clone was seen just once. This chain uses TRBV10-3 with TRBJ1-4, with 9 bases matching TRBD1. Trimming took 6 bases from V and 0 from J; bases not matched to a gene: 5. The CDR3 totals 16 residues. Germline CDR1 and CDR2: ENHRY and SYGVKD. CDR3 DNA: TGTGCCATCAGCCTGGGACAGGGTACAACTAATGAAAAACTGTTTTTT. Amino acid sequence: CAISLGQGTTNEKLFF.

The chain uses TRBV6-4 and TRBJ2-2; D possibly corresponds to TRBD2 (5 bases). CDR3 length equals 15 residues. The V gene's germline CDR1 is MRHNA and CDR2 SNTAGT. V was shortened by 1 base and J by 4 bases, with 10 bases between the two germline ends. Here the CDR3 DNA reads TGTGCCAGCAGTGACTTGGCGGGCGGCACCGGGGAGCTGTTTTTT. This sequence encodes CASSDLAGGTGELFF.

This clone showed up just once. V and J are TRBV4-2 and TRBJ1-4; D is unclear. V was pared by 4 bases and J by 8 bases, with 20 bases between. CDR1 is LGHNA and CDR2 is YNFKEQ in the germline V gene. The CDR3 runs to 16 residues. The CDR3 sequence is CASSPGRERGWEKLFF. Written as DNA, the CDR3 is TGTGCCAGCAGCCCAGGAAGAGAGAGAGGATGGGAAAAACTGTTTTTT.

The chain uses TRBV2 and TRBJ1-1; 7 nucleotides line up with TRBD1. V lost 7 bases and J lost 5; bases outside the gene matches: 7. Germline CDR1 and CDR2: SNHLY and FYNNEI. This CDR3 region has 13 residues. This CDR3 reads CASKLGGSTEAFF. CDR3 sequence (DNA): TGTGCCAGCAAACTAGGGGGCTCTACTGAAGCTTTCTTT.

The chain combines TRBV27 with TRBJ1-4; D is uncertain. Trimming took off 6 bases at V and 10 bases at J, with 15 bases between the two ends. This CDR3 is built from 13 residues. Germline loops: CDR1 MNHEY, CDR2 SMNVEV (reference sequence). CDR3 sequence: CASSPTRRGKLFF. The CDR3 DNA sequence: TGTGCCAGCAGCCCGACTCGACGGGGAAAACTGTTTTTT.

The genes are TRBV7-9 and TRBJ1-2; 8 bases align to TRBD1. Germline assignment: CDR1 SEHNR and CDR2 FQNEAQ (reference sequence). Trimming cost V 5 bases and J 7 bases; bases outside gene matches: 15. The CDR3 is 16 residues long. CDR3 coding DNA: TGTGCCAGCAGCCCCGGACAGGGTCTAGGGGCTTCTGGCTACACCTTC. Translated, it gives CASSPGQGLGASGYTF.

The CDR3 protein is CASSSFGVRTQYF. DNA of the CDR3: TGTGCCAGCAGCTCTTTCGGGGTTAGGACCCAGTACTTC. The chain recombines TRBV7-2 with TRBJ2-5; D possibly corresponds to TRBD2 (5 bases). In germline, CDR1 is SGHTA, CDR2 FQGNSA. V was clipped by 4 bases and J by 7 bases, with 13 bases between them. CDR3 length: 13 residues.

This chain connects TRBV19 to TRBJ1-3, with D tentatively TRBD1 (5 bases). V was trimmed by 3 bases and J by 1 base, leaving 10 bases between them. CDR1 and CDR2 from the germline V gene are LNHDA and SQIVND (reference sequence). The CDR3 loop spans 15 amino acids. The CDR3 here is CASSMTDFSGNTIYF. CDR3 coding DNA: TGTGCCAGTAGTATGACAGACTTTTCTGGAAACACCATATATTTT.

The chain links TRBV10-2 to TRBJ2-2; 8 bases line up with TRBD2. Germline V gene lookup returns CDR1 WSHSY and CDR2 SAAADI. This CDR3 comprises 16 residues. Trimming took 0 bases from V and 2 from J; bases not matched to a gene: 2. The CDR3 DNA sequence: TGCGCCAGCAGTGAGTCGGCGGGAGGCAACACCGGGGAGCTGTTTTTT. Amino acid sequence: CASSESAGGNTGELFF.

The gene calls are TRBV6-5 and TRBJ2-7; 11 bases map to TRBD2. Germline V gene sequence: CDR1 MNHEY, CDR2 SVGAGI. The CDR3 contains 14 residues. J gave up 1 base and V 6 bases, and 2 bases lay outside the gene matches. The chain's CDR3 is CASRLAGVSYEQYF. CDR3 bases: TGTGCCAGCAGACTAGCGGGGGTATCCTACGAGCAGTACTTC.

This chain links TRBV7-8 with TRBJ2-1; either TRBD1 or TRBD2 may supply D (6 bases each). The CDR3 consists of 14 residues. Per the germline V gene, CDR1 is SGHVS and CDR2 is FQNEAQ. V shed 2 bases and J shed 9 bases, with 14 bases lying between them. CDR3 amino acids: CASSLQGRSSEQFF. The CDR3 DNA reads as TGTGCCAGCAGCTTACAGGGGAGGTCAAGTGAGCAGTTCTTC.

V gene TRBV4-2 combines with J gene TRBJ2-3, with 8 nucleotides matching TRBD2. The CDR3 has 17 amino acids. After removal of 2 bases from V and 2 bases from J, the junction contained 9 bases not matched to a gene. Germline V gene lookup returns CDR1 LGHNA and CDR2 YNFKEQ. The DNA of the CDR3 is TGTGCCAGCAGCCAACAGAGCTTAGCGGGGTACACAGATACGCAGTATTTT. Protein: CASSQQSLAGYTDTQYF.

This chain connects TRBV28 to TRBJ1-1; D unresolved. The CDR3 sequence is 13 residues long. The V end was cut by 7 bases, the J end by 0 bases, with 9 bases between. Germline CDR1 reads MDHEN; CDR2 reads SYDVKM. CDR3 coding DNA: TGTGCCAGCAAGGTTATTTTGAACACTGAAGCTTTCTTT. This translates into CASKVILNTEAFF.

This clone was detected ten times or more. The chain recombines TRBV6-5 with TRBJ1-2, with TRBD1 matching 7 bases. CDR1 and CDR2 from the germline V gene are MNHEY and SVGAGI. With 2 bases clipped from V and 1 base from J, the junction kept 4 bases outside the gene matches. The CDR3 has 15 residues. CDR3 in DNA: TGTGCCAGCAGTTACGACAGGGAGCGTAACTATGGCTACACCTTC. As protein: CASSYDRERNYGYTF.

V usage is TRBV7-9 and J usage is TRBJ1-2, with D unresolved. V was pared by 5 bases and J by 8 bases, with 21 bases between. Germline CDR1 is SEHNR and CDR2 is FQNEAQ (reference sequence). This CDR3 has 15 residues. The DNA for the CDR3 is TGTGCCAGCAGCAGTGGTCGTCTTTTCGGTGCAGGCTACACCTTC. This translates into CASSSGRLFGAGYTF.

The sample holds a few counts of this clone. The J gene is TRBJ1-1, the V gene TRBV4-3, with D tentatively TRBD1 (5 bases). Trimming removed 4 bases from V and 5 bases from J, with 11 bases in between. CDR3 size: 13 residues. In germline, CDR1 is LGHNA, CDR2 YSLEER. Here the CDR3 reads CASSPRVGTEAFF. CDR3 coding DNA: TGCGCCAGCAGCCCCAGGGTTGGAACTGAAGCTTTCTTT.

The chain couples TRBV13 to TRBJ1-1; a weak D match, TRBD1 (6 bases). The V gene's germline CDR1 is PRHDT and CDR2 FYEKMQ (reference sequence). Trimming left V 1 base short and J 0 bases short, with 15 bases between. This CDR3 is 17 amino acids long. The CDR3 is CASSLAATGQMNTEAFF. In DNA, the CDR3 is TGTGCCAGCAGCTTAGCCGCGACAGGACAGATGAACACTGAAGCTTTCTTT.

The V gene is TRBV9, the J gene TRBJ2-5, with 9 bases matching TRBD1. CDR1 is SGDLS, CDR2 YYNGEE, per germline. J gave up 1 base and V 7 bases, and 5 bases lay outside the gene matches. This CDR3 is 14 amino acids long. Here the CDR3 DNA reads TGTGCCAGCGGATTGACAGGGGGCCAAGAGACCCAGTACTTC. Protein: CASGLTGGQETQYF.